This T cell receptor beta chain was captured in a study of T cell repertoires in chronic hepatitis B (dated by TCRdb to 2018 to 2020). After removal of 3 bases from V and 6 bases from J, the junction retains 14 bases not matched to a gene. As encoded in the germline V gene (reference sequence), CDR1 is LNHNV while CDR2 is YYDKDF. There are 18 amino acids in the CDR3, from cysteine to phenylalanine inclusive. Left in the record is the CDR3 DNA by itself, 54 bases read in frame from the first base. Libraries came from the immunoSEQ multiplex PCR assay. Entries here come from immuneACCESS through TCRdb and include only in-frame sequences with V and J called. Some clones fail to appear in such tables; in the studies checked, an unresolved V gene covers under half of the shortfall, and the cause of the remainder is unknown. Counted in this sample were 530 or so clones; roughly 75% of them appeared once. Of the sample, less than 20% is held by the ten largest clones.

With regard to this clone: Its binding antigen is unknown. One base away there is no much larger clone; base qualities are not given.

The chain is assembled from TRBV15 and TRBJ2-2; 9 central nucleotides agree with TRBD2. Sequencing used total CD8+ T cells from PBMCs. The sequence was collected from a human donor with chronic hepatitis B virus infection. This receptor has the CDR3 CATSSEKNSGSDAGELFF. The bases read TGTGCCACCAGCAGCGAGAAAAATAGCGGGAGTGACGCCGGGGAGCTGTTTTTT.